This TCR beta chain was sequenced during a study of T cell responses to AZD1222 COVID-19 vaccine. Study-wide points: Donors, mostly white British, included more females; clonal diversity was possibly underestimated. Every sample of the repertoires postdated the peak T cell response. Two doses of AZD1222 preceded a rise in Spike-specific TCR breadth and depth. Across the whole spike, CD4 TCRs peaked at regions 160-218 and 743-854.

V shed 1 base and J 2 bases; nucleotides not matched to a gene: 9. This CDR3 region has 17 residues. Germline CDR1 reads SNHLY; CDR2 reads FYNNEI. Comment on this clone: Its antigen is undetermined.

Using immunoSEQ multiplex PCR, the repertoire was profiled, and TCRdb retains in-frame clones only, with some absent. Counted here are about 150,000 clones, 80% to 95% occurring once; the ten biggest clones make up approximately 3%. The gene calls are TRBV2 and TRBJ2-3, with TRBD2 matching over 7 bases. This clonotype was obtained from an adult in good health. Sequences were derived from peripheral blood, sampled on day 0 of MenACWY control vaccination. CDR3 coding DNA: TGTGCCAGCAGTGAAGGTCTTAGGCTAGCGGTCACAGATACGCAGTATTTT. This translates into CASSEGLRLAVTDTQYF.